Each of the 12 T cell receptor beta chains below was sequenced from the same sample in a study of blood T cell repertoires in COVID-19. Method: immunoSEQ multiplex PCR; TCRdb's copy keeps in-frame clones and lacks some. The top ten clones hold around 12% of a sample with 150,000 or so clones, more than 80% of them seen once. Sequencing used PBMCs or T cells enriched from blood (not recorded which). These receptors were taken from a middle-aged man who had recovered from COVID-19.

The V call is TRBV5-1, the J call TRBJ1-1, with 8 bases identical to TRBD1. J gave up 3 bases and V 5 bases, and 6 bases lay outside the gene matches. The CDR3 extends over 14 amino acids. Germline V gives CDR1 SGHRS, CDR2 YFSETQ. The CDR3 DNA reads TGCGCCAGCAGTTTAGTACAGGGGGACACTGAAGCTTTCTTT. Protein product: CASSLVQGDTEAFF.

This clone has just one count. This sequence joins TRBV7-2 and TRBJ2-3, with 8 bases fitting TRBD2. CDR1 and CDR2 (germline): SGHTA, FQGNSA. The CDR3 is 15 amino acids. V shed 1 base and J 3 bases; nucleotides not matched to a gene: 3. CDR3 loop: CASSLGTSFTDTQYF. CDR3 DNA: TGTGCCAGCAGCTTAGGGACTAGCTTTACAGATACGCAGTATTTT.

This clone was detected only once. The chain links TRBV5-1 to TRBJ1-2; D is possibly TRBD1 (5 bases). CDR3 length: 15 residues. V shed 0 bases and J shed 0 bases, with 9 bases lying between them. Germline V gene lookup returns CDR1 SGHRS and CDR2 YFSETQ. CDR3 in amino acids: CASSLGQIANYGYTF. CDR3 sequence (DNA): TGCGCCAGCAGCTTGGGACAGATAGCTAACTATGGCTACACCTTC.

The genes are TRBV14 and TRBJ2-7; D perhaps matches TRBD2 (7 bases). The ends were cut back, 5 bases at V and 3 bases at J, with 20 bases in the middle. The CDR3 has 16 residues. Looked up from germline, CDR1 is SGHDN and CDR2 is FVKESK. The CDR3 reads CASSERGQQDLYEQYF. The CDR3 coding sequence is TGTGCCAGCAGCGAGCGGGGACAACAAGATCTCTACGAGCAGTACTTC.

The chain is built from TRBV25-1 and TRBJ2-2; the D is unclear. The CDR3 extends over 13 amino acids. Per germline, CDR1 MGHDK and CDR2 SYGVNS. Trimming stripped 5 bases from V and 6 bases from J, with 10 bases between. The chain's CDR3 is CASSPTPAGELFF. As DNA, the CDR3 is TGTGCCAGCAGTCCCACCCCAGCCGGGGAGCTGTTTTTT.

The gene calls are TRBV28 and TRBJ1-4; D is unclear. CDR3 size: 14 residues. Per the germline V gene, CDR1 is MDHEN and CDR2 is SYDVKM. Trimming cost V 3 bases and J 3 bases, with 8 bases left between them. CDR3 DNA: TGTGCCAGCAGTTTTCATGTGTCTAATGAAAAACTGTTTTTT. Its protein product is CASSFHVSNEKLFF.

This clone was detected once. V and J are TRBV5-1 and TRBJ2-5; 7 bases line up with TRBD2. This CDR3 spans 16 amino acids. CDR1 is SGHRS, CDR2 YFSETQ, per germline. With V trimmed by 4 bases and J by 2 bases, 11 bases remained unmatched. The CDR3 sequence: CASSPRSGFGQETQYF. In DNA, the CDR3 is TGCGCCAGCAGCCCACGTAGCGGGTTTGGGCAAGAGACCCAGTACTTC.

V usage is TRBV27 and J usage is TRBJ1-2; TRBD1 agrees at 9 bases. The CDR3 is 14 amino acids. Germline values: CDR1 MNHEY, CDR2 SMNVEV (reference sequence). V trimming: 4 bases; J trimming: 4 bases; junction bases outside the gene matches: 4. The CDR3 loop is CASSSQGATYGYTF. In DNA form, the CDR3 reads TGTGCCAGCAGTTCACAGGGGGCCACCTATGGCTACACCTTC.

Only a few counts were recorded for this clone. This chain joins TRBV6-5 and TRBJ1-5; D not certain. The germline gives CDR1 MNHEY, CDR2 SVGAGI. V lost 7 bases, J lost 0 bases, and 10 bases lay in between. This CDR3 has 14 residues. The CDR3 sequence is CASTVLSSNQPQHF. CDR3 DNA: TGTGCCAGCACCGTACTGTCTAGCAATCAGCCCCAGCATTTT.

The chain joins TRBV5-1 to TRBJ1-3; 7 bases are shared with TRBD1. Germline-derived CDR1 and CDR2 are SGHRS and YFSETQ. Unmatched junction bases numbered 9, after V lost 0 bases and J lost 3 bases. This CDR3 contains 17 residues. CDR3 DNA: TGCGCCAGCAGCTTGGAACAGACAGGGCAGGGTGGAAACACCATATATTTT. Translation: CASSLEQTGQGGNTIYF.

This rearrangement joins TRBV25-1 to TRBJ2-7; TRBD1 agrees at 8 bases. This CDR3 has 11 amino acids. Per the germline V gene, CDR1 is MGHDK and CDR2 is SYGVNS. Trimming at V came to 11 bases and at J to 5 bases, leaving 5 bases not matched to a gene. The CDR3 DNA reads as TGTGCCTCGACAGGGGTCCACGAGCAGTACTTC. Amino acids: CASTGVHEQYF.

This clone is a singleton in its sample. CDR3 nucleotides: TGCGCCAGCAGTCAAAGATTAGGAGGGATGAATCAGCCCCAGCATTTT. Its protein product is CASSQRLGGMNQPQHF. V usage is TRBV23-1 and J usage is TRBJ1-5; D is uncertain. TRBV23-1 is identified as an open reading frame with a role that is uncertain. CDR3 length: 16 residues. V was shortened by 2 bases and J by 4 bases, with 15 bases between the two germline ends.